The rows below give T cell receptor beta chains drawn from one sample of a study of cytomegalovirus exposure and HLA in healthy donors. Method: immunoSEQ multiplex PCR; TCRdb's copy keeps in-frame clones and lacks some. The sample table sets out just over 150,000 clones. The sequencing sample was made of PBMCs. The source is a man aged 25 to 40 in good health and CMV-seronegative. CDR3s include the opening cysteine and the closing phenylalanine or tryptophan.

J: TRBJ1-5; V: TRBV28; CDR3: CASSLIGVSQPQHF
J: TRBJ2-1; V: TRBV5-1; CDR3: CASSLGGSAYNEQFF
J: TRBJ2-7; V: TRBV23-1; CDR3: CASSHLAEDVSYEQYF
J: TRBJ2-7; V: TRBV5-1; CDR3: CASSFGMASYEQYF
J: TRBJ1-1; V: TRBV30; CDR3: CAWNRDRVGDTEAFF
J: TRBJ1-1; V: TRBV19; CDR3: CASSSVVNTEAFF
J: TRBJ1-1; V: TRBV6-1; CDR3: CASSSGLVNSF
J: TRBJ2-5; V: TRBV6-1; CDR3: CASGTASYETQYF
J: TRBJ2-7; V: TRBV9; CDR3: CASSAGRGGREFSYEQYF
J: TRBJ1-1; V: TRBV5-1; CDR3: CASSLLTGANTEAFF
J: TRBJ2-1; V: TRBV6-1; CDR3: CASSEIFGQTYNEQFF
J: TRBJ2-3; V: TRBV12-5; CDR3: CASAPGLADSTDTQYF
J: TRBJ2-1; V: TRBV10-3; CDR3: CAISESQEQFF
J: TRBJ1-5; V: TRBV28; CDR3: CASSPQTGLSNQPQHF
J: TRBJ1-5; V: TRBV6-1; CDR3: CASSAAHFGNQPQHF
J: TRBJ2-7; V: TRBV5-1; CDR3: CASNTGVLAGPYEQYF
J: TRBJ2-7; V: TRBV27; CDR3: CASSLIGGIDEQYF
J: TRBJ2-7; V: TRBV5-1; CDR3: CASSAPTSGSSYEQYF
J: TRBJ2-1; V: TRBV7-3; CDR3: CASSLTPGQDYNEQFF
J: TRBJ1-6; V: TRBV7-6; CDR3: CASSRKGQGVLSPLHF
J: TRBJ2-3; V: TRBV10-3; CDR3: CATAGTGVDDTQYF
J: TRBJ2-7; V: TRBV6-1; CDR3: CASSDRRTSGKYEQYF
J: TRBJ1-2; V: TRBV23-1; CDR3: CASSLGDKNTNYGYTF
J: TRBJ2-5; V: TRBV5-1; CDR3: CASSLISGSQETQYF
J: TRBJ2-7; V: TRBV2; CDR3: CASREGRALYEQYF
J: TRBJ2-1; V: TRBV4-1; CDR3: CASSQGLAGVYEQFF
J: TRBJ1-5; V: TRBV2; CDR3: CASERDRSSNQPQHF
J: TRBJ1-1; V: TRBV7-9; CDR3: CASSLDRGRGDTEAFF
J: TRBJ2-2; V: TRBV10-3; CDR3: CAISGVMGARNTGELFF
J: TRBJ2-3; V: TRBV6-6; CDR3: CASTNGREATDTQYF
J: TRBJ1-1; V: TRBV5-1; CDR3: CASNYPGNTEAFF
J: TRBJ1-1; V: TRBV5-4; CDR3: CASSFLDSMNTEAFF
J: TRBJ2-6; V: TRBV30; CDR3: CARAEGGGANVLTF
J: TRBJ1-3; V: TRBV29-1; CDR3: CSVDRDSGNTIYF
J: TRBJ2-2; V: TRBV5-4; CDR3: CASSIRQGVYAGELFF
J: TRBJ2-7; V: TRBV7-9; CDR3: CASSLAYTSGTPYEQYF
J: TRBJ1-4; V: TRBV6-6; CDR3: CASSAIPGTGIRLFF
J: TRBJ2-3; V: TRBV28; CDR3: CASGVSGDIAGTQYF
J: TRBJ2-1; V: TRBV4-3; CDR3: CASSQVNQGQGADEQFF
J: TRBJ2-4; V: TRBV10-2; CDR3: CASSDGQGEDIQYF
J: TRBJ2-5; V: TRBV4-1; CDR3: CASSPGTGGLETQYF
J: TRBJ2-1; V: TRBV19; CDR3: CASNRAGVGNEQFF
J: TRBJ2-7; V: TRBV7-9; CDR3: CASSGVGTVSYEQYF
J: TRBJ1-1; V: TRBV9; CDR3: CASTRAVNTEAFF
J: TRBJ1-3; V: TRBV29-1; CDR3: CSASPTGGGNTIYF